A selection of T cell receptor beta chains follows, all from one sample in a study of blood T cell repertoires in COVID-19. The protocol was immunoSEQ multiplex PCR, while the TCRdb copy is restricted to in-frame clones and leaves out a portion. The sample lists 15,000 to 20,000 clones; 65% to 85% were seen once. Material: peripheral blood. The receptor set was obtained from a man aged 40-49 years with active or convalescent COVID-19. Each CDR3 is given with its conserved first and last residue.

V | CDR3
TRBV29-1 | CSVEETSLAF
TRBV27 | CASSLAQGIYNEQFF
TRBV5-1 | CASSPTGVPQETQYF
TRBV5-6 | CASSLQGIGEKLFF
TRBV7-9 | CASSWDRVGTEAFF
TRBV30 | CACDRVGTGELFF
TRBV5-1 | CASSTGTGGSYNSPLHF
TRBV18 | CASSPDRGFSPLHF
TRBV15 | CATSRGDSSYEQYF
TRBV7-9 | CASSPPMGQNEKLFF
TRBV12-5 | CASGVTGTGAPNEKLFF
TRBV11-2 | CASSLDLGRLTEAFF
TRBV9 | CASSGLAGGPAETQYF
TRBV7-9 | CASSLVGSGTAVPTLHF
TRBV5-1 | CASSLGTVATNEKLFF
TRBV30 | CACYGGREKLFF
TRBV18 | CASSLSADRVMYEQFF
TRBV27 | CASAEGDPYEQYF
TRBV5-6 | CASSSGQVQYF
TRBV19 | CASRMRTAGDIYGYTF
TRBV3-1/TRBV3-2 | CASSQEPPRARLSFYGYTF
TRBV4-1 | CASSQDLFGLGAYEQYF
TRBV5-1 | CASSLSGHLNTEAFF
TRBV7-3 | CASSPKYAAYNEQFF
TRBV5-6 | CASSFGETQYF
TRBV18 | CASSSQDLNQPQHF
TRBV4-3 | CASSRYGSPLHF
TRBV4-2 | CASSQAPYTSGGVSGANVLTF
TRBV27 | CASSARDNRVAPLHF
TRBV5-1 | CASSQQGGGSSGNTIYF
TRBV5-5 | CASSPAVAGGSKTQYF
TRBV27 | CASSRFSGGAADTQYF
TRBV9 | CASSTRQGASTNEKLFF
TRBV5-5 | CASSLSPGRTSSYEQYF
TRBV18 | CASSPRGGTDYGYTF
TRBV20-1 | CSAQTDYEQYF
TRBV7-6 | CASSPDRSDLYGYTF
TRBV7-5 | CARSLATCIRDRGLNHENEQFF
TRBV6-2/TRBV6-3 | CASSYLRDEQYF
TRBV18 | CASSLDRGRTDTEAFF